The present TCR beta chain was sequenced within a study of shared clonotypes between healthy human individuals. The germline V gene has CDR1 SGHRS and CDR2 YFSETQ. The CDR3 consists of 13 residues. V was cut by 0 bases and J by 6 bases, with 7 bases left in between. From CD4+ cells came CD45RA+ naive and CD45RA-negative memory subsets. Of note for this clone: This CDR3 is also generated by other DNA sequences in the sample.

Produced via immunoSEQ multiplex PCR; TCRdb's table is partial and in-frame only. The sample carries some 1.5 million clones, roughly 96% recorded once. The J gene is TRBJ2-1, the V gene TRBV5-1, with no clear D. The specimen was naive CD4+ T cells sorted from blood. The subset was: CD45RA+ positively selected. The TCR was taken from a man aged 25-45 years in good health. CDR3 bases: TGCGCCAGCAGCTTGGTGGGCCTCAATGAGCAGTTCTTC. This translates into CASSLVGLNEQFF.